These 27 T cell receptor beta chains were sequenced from one sample in a study of shared clonotypes between healthy human individuals. Only CD45RO-negative cells positively selected for CCR7 counted as naive CD8 cells, so terminally differentiated effector memory CD45RA+ cells were excluded. Using immunoSEQ multiplex PCR, the repertoire was profiled, and TCRdb retains in-frame clones only, with some absent. Among about 800,000 clones listed, 96% were seen once. Sequenced: naive CD8+ T cells sorted from blood. The receptors come from a man aged 30 to 39 in good health.

The CDR3 bases are TGCGCCAGCAGTGAGTACACCTCCTTTTCAGGGGATGGCTACACCTTC. Protein: CASSEYTSFSGDGYTF. This chain links TRBV10-2 with TRBJ1-2; perhaps TRBD1 as D (6 bases). Germline V gives CDR1 WSHSY, CDR2 SAAADI. CDR3 length: 16 residues. With 1 base removed from V and 6 bases from J, the gap between germline ends came to 18 bases.

As regards this clone: Other nucleotide sequences from this sample produce the same CDR3. V usage is TRBV27 and J usage is TRBJ2-3, with a tentative D call TRBD1 (5 bases). Trimming stripped 5 bases from V and 0 bases from J, with 15 bases between. Germline V gene sequence: CDR1 MNHEY, CDR2 SMNVEV (reference sequence). The CDR3 has 16 residues. In DNA form, the CDR3 reads TGTGCCAGCAGTCCCCGGTGGGGCGAGAGCACAGATACGCAGTATTTT. It translates to CASSPRWGESTDTQYF.

The chain employs TRBV27 and TRBJ2-2, with 8 bases matching TRBD2. V dropped 8 bases and J dropped 3; count of bases not matched to a gene: 11. This CDR3 has 16 amino acids. CDR1 and CDR2 (germline): MNHEY, SMNVEV (reference sequence). CDR3 loop: CASQPIAGRDTGELFF. The CDR3 bases are TGTGCCAGCCAACCCATAGCGGGACGAGACACCGGGGAGCTGTTTTTT.

V usage is TRBV10-1 and J usage is TRBJ2-4; 14 positions agree with TRBD2. The germline CDR1 and CDR2 sequences are WNHNN and SYGVQD (reference sequence). This CDR3 has 20 amino acids. V lost 5 bases to trimming and J lost 0 bases; unmatched junction nucleotides: 12. CDR3 nucleotide sequence: TGCGCCAGCAGTCTTCCGGGACTAGCGGGAGAGGGGCTAGCCAAAAACATTCAGTACTTC. Protein sequence: CASSLPGLAGEGLAKNIQYF.

This sequence joins TRBV9 and TRBJ2-5, with 9 bases aligning to TRBD2. The CDR3 is made up of 19 amino acids. The germline V gene encodes CDR1 SGDLS and CDR2 YYNGEE. V gave up 0 bases and J gave up 1 base; unmatched junction bases: 13. DNA of the CDR3: TGTGCCAGCAGCGTAGATGTGGGGAGGCTAGCGGGATTCCAAGAGACCCAGTACTTC. Its translation: CASSVDVGRLAGFQETQYF.

This chain uses TRBV11-3 with TRBJ2-7, with 8 bases matching TRBD2. Germline V gene sequence: CDR1 SGHNT, CDR2 YENEEA. Germline trimming cut 5 bases from V and 9 bases from J; bases unmatched to any gene: 18. The CDR3 loop spans 16 amino acids. DNA of the CDR3: TGTGCCAGCAGCCAAGGGTTCGGAGCGGGGGCGTCGGGGCAGTACTTC. Encoded protein: CASSQGFGAGASGQYF.

This chain connects TRBV5-3 to TRBJ1-1; weak D call: TRBD1 (5 bases). TRBV5-3 is given ORF status, its function remaining uncertain. The CDR3 is 13 amino acids. Trimming removed 2 bases at V and 4 bases at J, with 9 bases between. In DNA form, the CDR3 reads TGTGCCAGAAGCTTTAGGGGAGGCACTGAAGCTTTCTTT. Its translation: CARSFRGGTEAFF.

The J gene is TRBJ2-2, the V gene TRBV27, with 9 bases fitting TRBD2. The CDR3 loop spans 16 amino acids. Germline loops: CDR1 MNHEY, CDR2 SMNVEV (reference sequence). V gave up 5 bases and J gave up 6 bases; unmatched junction bases: 10. DNA for the CDR3: TGTGCCAGCAGTCTCCAGGGCGGGAGGGCCTCCGGGGAGCTGTTTTTT. It codes for CASSLQGGRASGELFF.

The genes are TRBV15 and TRBJ2-7; 11 nucleotides agree with TRBD2. V lost 0 bases, J lost 2 bases, and 6 bases stayed unmatched. In germline, CDR1 is LNHNV, CDR2 YYDKDF (reference sequence). This CDR3 has 17 amino acids. The CDR3 nucleotides read TGTGCCACCAGCAGAGATCTTGGGACTAGCGGTACCTACGAGCAGTACTTC. Protein sequence: CATSRDLGTSGTYEQYF. Full variable domain (remainder filled in from reference TRBV15 and TRBJ2-7): DAMVIQNPRYQVTQFGKPVTLSCSQTLNHNVMYWYQQKSSQAPKLLFHYYDKDFNNEADTPDNFQSRRPNTSFCFLDIRSPGLGDTAMYLCATSRDLGTSGTYEQYFGPGTRLTVT.

The chain is built from TRBV2 and TRBJ2-1, with D perhaps TRBD1 (7 bases). The V and J ends lost 3 bases and 5 bases respectively, with 8 bases between them. The CDR3 totals 13 residues. CDR1 and CDR2 (germline): SNHLY, FYNNEI. CDR3 sequence: CASSDRGDNEQFF. The CDR3 region has the DNA TGTGCCAGCAGTGACAGGGGGGACAATGAGCAGTTCTTC.

The rearrangement joins TRBV6-6 to TRBJ2-7; possibly TRBD2 for D (7 bases). Trimming cost V 5 bases and J 7 bases, with 18 bases left between them. This CDR3 spans 14 amino acids. Germline V gene data show CDR1 as MNHNY and CDR2 as SVGAGI (reference sequence). The CDR3 loop reads CASSPWGGLEEQYF. In nucleotides, the CDR3 is TGTGCCAGCAGTCCTTGGGGGGGGCTTGAAGAGCAGTACTTC.

The chain employs TRBV30 and TRBJ2-1, with 7 nucleotides matching TRBD2. The CDR3 loop spans 16 amino acids. V lost 1 base, J lost 1 base, and 7 bases stayed unmatched. CDR1 and CDR2 from the germline V gene are GTSNPN and SVGIG (reference sequence). CDR3 sequence: CAWSGLSGFSYNEQFF. In nucleotides, the CDR3 is TGTGCCTGGAGTGGGCTTAGCGGGTTTTCCTACAATGAGCAGTTCTTC.

This sequence joins TRBV7-9 and TRBJ1-1, with TRBD1 as a possible D gene (6 bases). Germline V gives CDR1 SEHNR, CDR2 FQNEAQ (reference sequence). With 2 bases removed from V and 1 base from J, the gap between germline ends came to 11 bases. This CDR3 comprises 15 residues. The CDR3 DNA is TGTGCCAGCAGCTTACCCAGGGGTGGGAACACTGAAGCTTTCTTT. Translated, it gives CASSLPRGGNTEAFF.

The rearrangement uses TRBV5-1 and TRBJ2-7, with D unresolved. The CDR3 contains 15 residues. V was trimmed by 0 bases and J by 4 bases, leaving 14 bases between them. The germline V gene has CDR1 SGHRS and CDR2 YFSETQ. CDR3 residues: CASSLGPDLSYEQYF. The DNA for the CDR3 is TGCGCCAGCAGCTTGGGACCCGACCTTTCTTACGAGCAGTACTTC.

This clone appeared once. This chain links TRBV28 with TRBJ1-2, with D perhaps TRBD1 (5 bases). Deletions cut 7 bases from V and 2 bases from J, with 17 bases between. The CDR3 contains 15 residues. CDR1 is MDHEN and CDR2 is SYDVKM in the germline V gene. The CDR3 DNA sequence: TGTGCCAGCACCATTGGAGGGGCTGTGAACTATGGCTACACCTTC. This sequence encodes CASTIGGAVNYGYTF.

The V gene is TRBV6-5, the J gene TRBJ1-4; D is ambiguous. Per germline, CDR1 MNHEY and CDR2 SVGAGI. The CDR3 spans 16 residues. V was trimmed by 2 bases and J by 8 bases, leaving 18 bases between them. CDR3 nucleotide sequence: TGTGCCAGCAGTTACAGTGCTCAGGACGTCCGGGAAAAACTGTTTTTT. Amino acids: CASSYSAQDVREKLFF.

The chain combines TRBV20-1 with TRBJ2-1, with D perhaps TRBD2 (5 bases). Germline lookup yields CDR1 DFQATT and CDR2 SNEGSKA (reference sequence). The CDR3 runs to 11 residues. Trimming stripped 3 bases from V and 10 bases from J, with 10 bases between. The DNA for the CDR3 is TGCAGTGCTAGGGACTTCCAGGAGCAGTTCTTC. Translating it yields CSARDFQEQFF.

V usage is TRBV7-9 and J usage is TRBJ2-4; perhaps TRBD2 as D (6 bases). From germline, CDR1 is SEHNR and CDR2 FQNEAQ (reference sequence). Trimming cost V 4 bases and J 8 bases, with 21 bases left between them. The CDR3 has 16 residues. Here the CDR3 reads CASSSGGARGIHIQYF. The CDR3 DNA reads TGTGCCAGCAGCTCAGGAGGGGCGCGAGGTATCCACATTCAGTACTTC.

Points on this clone: One end of the junction fails to match germline, which may point to a read error. V gene TRBV11-2 combines with J gene TRBJ2-1; D unresolved. Germline V gene sequence: CDR1 SGHAT, CDR2 FQNNGV. This CDR3 spans 10 amino acids. The CDR3 here is CASSYTEQFF. CDR3 DNA sequence: TGTGCCAGCAGCTACACTGAGCAGTTCTTC.

The V gene is TRBV18, the J gene TRBJ2-3, with 12 bases aligning to TRBD2. This CDR3 region has 16 residues. Unmatched junction bases numbered 4, after V lost 3 bases and J lost 3 bases. Germline loops: CDR1 KGHSH, CDR2 LQKENI. The CDR3 region has the DNA TGTGCCAGCTCACCGCTAGCGGGAGGGTTAACAGATACGCAGTATTTT. Its translation is CASSPLAGGLTDTQYF.

This chain joins TRBV7-8 and TRBJ2-7, with D perhaps TRBD2 (6 bases). Between the trimmed V and J ends, which lost 3 bases and 3 bases, there was a span of 12 bases. The length of the CDR3 is 14 residues. Germline values: CDR1 SGHVS, CDR2 FQNEAQ. CDR3: CASSFRRGNYEQYF. The CDR3 nucleotides read TGTGCCAGCAGCTTTAGACGGGGGAACTACGAGCAGTACTTC.

The chain recombines TRBV19 with TRBJ1-2; D uncertain. The CDR3 totals 14 residues. CDR1 and CDR2 from the germline V gene are LNHDA and SQIVND (reference sequence). Deletions cut 5 bases from V and 4 bases from J, with 14 bases between. For the CDR3, the DNA is TGTGCCAGTAGTCCCTCACGGGGAAGCTATGGCTACACCTTC. This sequence encodes CASSPSRGSYGYTF.

This chain joins TRBV5-6 and TRBJ2-7; 8 bases fit TRBD2. The CDR3 sequence is 16 residues long. Germline CDR1 and CDR2: SGHDT and YYEEEE. After removal of 2 bases from V and 0 bases from J, the junction contained 7 bases not matched to a gene. The DNA of the CDR3 is TGTGCCAGCAGCTTTTTCACTAGCGGTCTCTCCTACGAGCAGTACTTC. Amino acids: CASSFFTSGLSYEQYF.

The CDR3 bases are TGTGCCACCAGCAGAGACAGGTCGTCATCCTACGAGCAGTACTTC. Its protein is CATSRDRSSSYEQYF. The genes are TRBV15 and TRBJ2-7; no firm D call. The CDR3 has 15 amino acids. Trimming took 0 bases from V and 1 from J, leaving 10 bases between them. The germline CDR1 and CDR2 sequences are LNHNV and YYDKDF (reference sequence).

The chain combines TRBV6-6 with TRBJ1-5, with D hard to call. CDR3 length equals 16 residues. The V end was cut by 7 bases, the J end by 0 bases, with 16 bases between. Germline-derived CDR1 and CDR2 are MNHNY and SVGAGI (reference sequence). CDR3 nucleotides: TGTGCCAGCACTAAGTTGTCAGAAGATAGCAATCAGCCCCAGCATTTT. This encodes CASTKLSEDSNQPQHF.

The rearrangement uses TRBV10-3 and TRBJ2-7, with no clear D. This CDR3 has 13 amino acids. V was clipped by 9 bases and J by 5 bases, with 17 bases between them. Germline CDR1 ENHRY, CDR2 SYGVKD. CDR3 nucleotides: TGTGCCATGAGCCGGACGCTAAACGACGAGCAGTACTTC. This gives the protein CAMSRTLNDEQYF.

This chain links TRBV30 with TRBJ2-7, with D possibly TRBD1 on 5 matching bases. Germline V CDR1 and CDR2: GTSNPN, SVGIG (reference sequence). The CDR3 has 14 amino acids. V lost 0 bases and J 6 bases, leaving 15 bases between the germline ends. The CDR3 loop reads CAWSVGQGNSEQYF. In DNA form, the CDR3 reads TGTGCCTGGAGTGTAGGGCAGGGTAACTCCGAGCAGTACTTC.